The 30 T cell receptor beta chains below were found in one sample sequenced in a study of blood T cell repertoires in COVID-19. TCRdb keeps only in-frame clones here, not all; method: immunoSEQ multiplex PCR. The table shows some 57,000 clones, with 85% to 90% occurring only once. The sequenced material came from peripheral blood. The receptors were gathered from a human donor in a cohort sampled during active COVID-19.

This clone was detected once. The chain links TRBV5-4 to TRBJ2-7, with 10 nucleotides matching TRBD2. Germline CDR1 and CDR2: SGHNT and YYREEE (reference sequence). The V gene end was trimmed by 4 bases and the J gene end by 2 bases; junction bases not matched to a gene: 3. This CDR3 is 14 amino acids long. The CDR3 nucleotides read TGTGCCAGCAGCCGGACTAGCGGAACCTACGAGCAGTACTTC. This gives the protein CASSRTSGTYEQYF.

The chain couples TRBV28 to TRBJ2-1; 11 positions agree with TRBD2. V dropped 2 bases and J dropped 4; count of bases not matched to a gene: 13. Germline lookup yields CDR1 MDHEN and CDR2 SYDVKM. CDR3 length: 19 residues. The CDR3 sequence: CASSLVAPLGLAVYNEQFF. For the CDR3, the DNA is TGTGCCAGCAGTTTAGTTGCTCCATTGGGACTAGCGGTTTACAATGAGCAGTTCTTC.

The genes are TRBV4-1 and TRBJ1-3; TRBD1 aligns across 7 bases. The CDR3 length is 17 residues. V was pared by 3 bases and J by 0 bases, with 8 bases of the junction left unmatched. The germline CDR1 and CDR2 sequences are MGHRA and YSYEKL. CDR3 residues: CASSQAPAGGSGNTIYF. The CDR3 nucleotides are TGCGCCAGCAGCCAGGCCCCAGCAGGGGGCTCTGGAAACACCATATATTTT.

This clone was observed a few times. The chain joins TRBV30 to TRBJ1-1; 9 bases match TRBD1. This CDR3 has 15 residues. Per the germline V gene, CDR1 is GTSNPN and CDR2 is SVGIG (reference sequence). V was clipped by 3 bases and J by 5 bases; unmatched bases: 10. CDR3 nucleotide sequence: TGTGCCTGGAGCCCCGGGACAGGGAGAAGAACTGAAGCTTTCTTT. It yields the protein CAWSPGTGRRTEAFF.

The V and J genes are TRBV10-3 and TRBJ1-1, with 9 nucleotides matching TRBD1. V was clipped by 5 bases and J by 3 bases; unmatched bases: 1. From germline, CDR1 is ENHRY and CDR2 SYGVKD. This CDR3 comprises 13 residues. In DNA, the CDR3 is TGTGCCATCAGTCGGACAGGGGACACTGAAGCTTTCTTT. Protein: CAISRTGDTEAFF.

V is TRBV7-2 and J is TRBJ1-2; weak D call: TRBD1 (5 bases). The CDR3 consists of 14 residues. Trimming cost V 5 bases and J 6 bases, with 16 bases left between them. Germline-derived CDR1 and CDR2 are SGHTA and FQGNSA. The CDR3 sequence is CASSPLGGGNGYTF. The CDR3 DNA sequence: TGTGCCAGCAGCCCCCTCGGGGGAGGGAATGGCTACACCTTC. The full variable domain, with the rest looked up from reference TRBV7-2 and TRBJ1-2, is GAGVSQSPSNKVTEKGKDVELRCDPISGHTALYWYRQSLGQGLEFLIYFQGNSAPDKSGLPSDRFSAERTGGSVSTLTIQRTQQEDSAVYLCASSPLGGGNGYTFGSGTRLTVV.

V and J are TRBV27 and TRBJ2-1, with D perhaps matching TRBD2 (6 bases). V lost 6 bases to trimming and J lost 14 bases, with 20 bases between them. From germline, CDR1 is MNHEY and CDR2 SMNVEV (reference sequence). This CDR3 is 13 amino acids long. The CDR3 DNA is TGTGCCAGCAGACCCGGGACTTGGCAAGAGGAGTTCTTC. It translates to CASRPGTWQEEFF.

V and J are TRBV28 and TRBJ1-2; a weak D match, TRBD1 (5 bases). Germline CDR1 is MDHEN and CDR2 is SYDVKM. The CDR3 consists of 13 residues. The CDR3: CASGDGYNYGYTF. Written as DNA, the CDR3 is TGTGCTTCGGGGGACGGTTACAACTATGGCTACACCTTC.

V and J are TRBV3-1 (or the pseudogene TRBV3-2) and TRBJ2-7; the D is unclear. Germline loops: CDR1 LGHDT, CDR2 YNNKEL (reference sequence). The CDR3 consists of 14 residues. Trimming left V 1 base short and J 0 bases short, with 7 bases between. As DNA, the CDR3 is TGTGCCAGCAGCCAAGGCACTACCTCCTACGAGCAGTACTTC. It specifies CASSQGTTSYEQYF.

The chain combines TRBV30 with TRBJ2-1; TRBD2 aligns across 10 bases. Unmatched junction bases numbered 6, after V lost 8 bases and J lost 2 bases. This CDR3 has 14 residues. The germline V gene has CDR1 GTSNPN and CDR2 SVGIG (reference sequence). The CDR3 DNA follows: TGTGCCCGCTCTAGCGGGAGCGCCTACAATGAGCAGTTCTTC. This gives the protein CARSSGSAYNEQFF. The full variable domain, rest sourced from reference TRBV30 and TRBJ2-1, is SQTIHQWPATLVQPVGSPLSLECTVEGTSNPNLYWYRQAAGRGLQLLFYSVGIGQISSEVPQNLSASRPQDRQFILSSKKLLLSDSGFYLCARSSGSAYNEQFFGPGTRLTVL.

The CDR3 DNA reads TGCGCCAGCAGCCAAGGTGGGGGGAAAGGGGCTTATCAGCCCCAGCATTTT. Translation gives CASSQGGGKGAYQPQHF. The chain has TRBV4-1 and TRBJ1-5, with a possible D match to TRBD1 (5 bases). V was clipped by 1 base and J by 5 bases, with 18 bases between them. The CDR3 sequence is 17 residues long. Germline V CDR1 and CDR2: MGHRA, YSYEKL.

CDR3 sequence (DNA): TGTGCCAGCAGCCAAGCTAGACCGGATACGCAGTATTTT. Translating gives CASSQARPDTQYF. The chain joins TRBV4-2 to TRBJ2-3, with no clear D. In germline, CDR1 is LGHNA, CDR2 YNFKEQ. V lost 1 base, J lost 6 bases, and 8 bases lay in between. There are 13 residues in the CDR3.

The J gene is TRBJ2-5, the V gene TRBV5-8, with 11 bases aligning to TRBD2. CDR3 length equals 17 residues. The ends lost 0 bases at V and 4 bases at J; junction bases unmatched: 8. CDR1 SGHTS and CDR2 YDEGEE come from the germline V gene. CDR3 in DNA: TGTGCCAGCAGCTTGGGGAATCTAGCGGGAGGAGGAGAGACCCAGTACTTC. It translates to CASSLGNLAGGGETQYF.

The chain joins TRBV28 to TRBJ1-4; TRBD1 is a possible D gene (5 bases). Trimming stripped 5 bases from V and 7 bases from J, with 11 bases between. The CDR3 sequence is 13 residues long. Germline loops: CDR1 MDHEN, CDR2 SYDVKM. The CDR3 reads CASSRQRAEKLFF. For the CDR3, the DNA is TGTGCCAGCAGTCGACAGCGGGCTGAAAAACTGTTTTTT. The variable domain in full, with the rest retrieved from reference TRBV28 and TRBJ1-4, is DVKVTQSSRYLVKRTGEKVFLECVQDMDHENMFWYRQDPGLGLRLIYFSYDVKMKEKGDIPEGYSVSREKKERFSLILESASTNQTSMYLCASSRQRAEKLFFGSGTQLSVL.

This rearrangement joins TRBV5-1 to TRBJ2-2, with 8 bases fitting TRBD1. Germline V CDR1 and CDR2: SGHRS, YFSETQ. The CDR3 consists of 15 residues. J lost 6 bases, V lost 1 base, and 5 bases had no gene match. The CDR3 DNA follows: TGCGCCAGCAGCTTGAGGCAGGGGGCCTCCGGGGAGCTGTTTTTT. Protein sequence: CASSLRQGASGELFF.

The chain combines TRBV28 with TRBJ2-1, with TRBD2 matching over 10 bases. The CDR3 runs 16 residues. V lost 5 bases and J lost 4; bases outside the gene matches: 8. From germline, CDR1 is MDHEN and CDR2 SYDVKM. The CDR3 nucleotides read TGTGCCAGCAGTCACGAACTAGCGGGGTATTACAATGAGCAGTTCTTC. It yields the protein CASSHELAGYYNEQFF. Together with reference TRBV28 and TRBJ2-1, the CDR3 gives the full variable domain: DVKVTQSSRYLVKRTGEKVFLECVQDMDHENMFWYRQDPGLGLRLIYFSYDVKMKEKGDIPEGYSVSREKKERFSLILESASTNQTSMYLCASSHELAGYYNEQFFGPGTRLTVL.

The V call is TRBV4-3, the J call TRBJ2-7, with 9 bases lining up with TRBD1. V dropped 0 bases and J dropped 2; count of bases not matched to a gene: 5. The CDR3 covers 16 residues. The germline V gene encodes CDR1 LGHNA and CDR2 YSLEER. The CDR3 is CASSQDSGQGPYEQYF. The CDR3 coding sequence is TGCGCCAGCAGCCAAGATAGCGGACAGGGGCCCTACGAGCAGTACTTC.

V usage is TRBV7-2 and J usage is TRBJ2-7; 14 bases align to TRBD2. Germline CDR1 reads SGHTA; CDR2 reads FQGNSA. The CDR3 runs to 17 residues. The ends lost 6 bases at V and 0 bases at J; junction bases unmatched: 7. CDR3 loop: CASRKTGTSGSSYEQYF. Written as DNA, the CDR3 is TGTGCCAGCAGAAAAACCGGGACTAGCGGGAGCTCCTACGAGCAGTACTTC.

This chain links TRBV4-2 with TRBJ2-4; D is unresolved. The germline V and J ends were trimmed by 2 bases and 15 bases, with 23 bases remaining between them. Germline V gene data show CDR1 as LGHNA and CDR2 as YNFKEQ. The CDR3 has 15 amino acids. The CDR3 protein is CASSQSRQAPEERYF. In DNA, the CDR3 is TGTGCCAGCAGCCAATCGAGGCAAGCGCCGGAAGAGCGGTACTTC.

The chain has TRBV6-4 and TRBJ2-1; TRBD2 agrees at 7 bases. The CDR3 sequence is 15 residues long. The germline V gene has CDR1 MRHNA and CDR2 SNTAGT. Trimming removed 5 bases from V and 7 bases from J; junction bases left unmatched: 11. The CDR3 loop is CASSPLAGAGNEQFF. In DNA form, the CDR3 reads TGTGCCAGCAGTCCACTGGCGGGAGCGGGTAATGAGCAGTTCTTC.

The V gene is TRBV11-3, the J gene TRBJ2-5; 7 positions match TRBD2. The CDR3 runs to 13 residues. The ends lost 5 bases at V and 3 bases at J; junction bases unmatched: 3. Germline assignment: CDR1 SGHNT and CDR2 YENEEA. This CDR3 is CASSLGTKETQYF. The CDR3 nucleotides are TGTGCCAGCAGCCTCGGGACTAAAGAGACCCAGTACTTC.

The chain combines TRBV24-1 with TRBJ2-3; 8 bases align to TRBD2. The CDR3 is 14 amino acids. Unmatched junction bases numbered 5, after V lost 10 bases and J lost 0 bases. Germline V gene lookup returns CDR1 KGHDR and CDR2 SFDVKD. CDR3 coding DNA: TGTGCCACAAATAGCGGGAATAGCACAGATACGCAGTATTTT. It encodes CATNSGNSTDTQYF.

This chain links TRBV28 with TRBJ1-5, with D perhaps matching TRBD1 (6 bases). Germline CDR1 reads MDHEN; CDR2 reads SYDVKM. The V end was cut by 5 bases, the J end by 0 bases, with 20 bases between. The CDR3 extends over 18 amino acids. CDR3 sequence reads: CASSPRRSGQYSNQPQHF. As DNA, the CDR3 is TGTGCCAGCAGTCCCCGCCGATCCGGACAGTATAGCAATCAGCCCCAGCATTTT.

The V and J genes are TRBV27 and TRBJ2-7; 7 nucleotides match TRBD1. This CDR3 region has 13 residues. Germline V gene sequence: CDR1 MNHEY, CDR2 SMNVEV (reference sequence). Trimming took 5 bases from V and 3 from J; bases not matched to a gene: 4. CDR3 loop: CASSRDSYYEQYF. For the CDR3, the DNA is TGTGCCAGCAGTCGGGACAGCTACTACGAGCAGTACTTC.

The rearrangement uses TRBV30 and TRBJ2-1; 13 positions match TRBD2. Germline V gene data show CDR1 as GTSNPN and CDR2 as SVGIG (reference sequence). CDR3 size: 16 residues. Trimming at V came to 3 bases and at J to 3 bases, leaving 5 bases not matched to a gene. The CDR3 DNA follows: TGTGCCTGGAGGTCGGGACTAGCGGGGATCTACAATGAGCAGTTCTTC. Its protein product is CAWRSGLAGIYNEQFF.

J is TRBJ2-2 and V is TRBV10-3; D is unresolved. Per germline, CDR1 ENHRY and CDR2 SYGVKD. CDR3 length equals 13 residues. The V end lost 3 bases, the J end lost 6 bases, and 8 bases lay between the germline ends. The DNA for the CDR3 is TGTGCCATCAGTGATAGAGGCCCCGGGGAGCTGTTTTTT. Amino acids: CAISDRGPGELFF.

This chain links TRBV6-6 with TRBJ1-2; D possibly corresponds to TRBD1 (6 bases). The CDR3 has 14 residues. Germline loops: CDR1 MNHNY, CDR2 SVGAGI (reference sequence). Deletions cut 4 bases from V and 6 bases from J, with 15 bases between. CDR3 sequence reads: CASSSPDRPDGYTF. The CDR3 bases are TGTGCCAGCAGTTCCCCCGACAGGCCCGATGGCTACACCTTC.

This chain uses TRBV4-1 with TRBJ1-5, with D maybe TRBD1 (6 bases). The germline CDR1 and CDR2 sequences are MGHRA and YSYEKL. V shed 1 base and J shed 7 bases, with 11 bases lying between them. The CDR3 totals 14 residues. The CDR3: CASSQVRGGQPQHF. The CDR3 DNA reads as TGCGCCAGCAGCCAAGTCAGGGGTGGGCAGCCCCAGCATTTT.

The chain recombines TRBV28 with TRBJ2-1; 8 bases are shared with TRBD2. J gave up 8 bases and V 7 bases, and 13 bases lay outside the gene matches. Germline CDR1 is MDHEN and CDR2 is SYDVKM. The CDR3 sequence is 15 residues long. The CDR3 nucleotides are TGTGCCAGCACTAGTCCCGGGACTAGAATGGATGAGCAGTTCTTC. It specifies CASTSPGTRMDEQFF.

This clone showed up just a few times. The chain is built from TRBV9 and TRBJ1-6; no clear D. This CDR3 is 15 amino acids long. The V end lost 3 bases, the J end lost 6 bases, and 13 bases lay between the germline ends. Germline CDR1 SGDLS, CDR2 YYNGEE. CDR3 protein: CASSAAGVGNSPLHF. In nucleotides, the CDR3 is TGTGCCAGCAGCGCAGCCGGGGTCGGTAATTCACCCCTCCACTTT.